This T cell receptor (beta chain) appears in the sequencing data of a study of cytomegalovirus exposure and HLA in healthy donors. Whole-study findings and limits: A cluster of highly shared sequence variants was likely a sequencing artifact. Researchers catalogued about 150 TCR beta chains as cytomegalovirus-associated. The CMV antigen specificity of a few CMV-associated chains was confirmed through in vitro analysis.

For this clone: Antigen unknown.

Trimming took 3 bases from V and 3 from J, leaving 5 bases between them. The CDR3 covers 12 residues. Germline CDR1 and CDR2: SGHAT and FQNNGV. Primers for the PCR totalled 60 Vbeta and 13 Jbeta. Authors' methods: In a later analysis, of tens of millions of unique beta chains, 9 million to 11 million appeared in at least two donors. Here immunoSEQ multiplex PCR was the method, and the copy in TCRdb shows in-frame clones only, minus some. From that table come the V and J calls and clone size; the DNA was used to work out D and trimming. This table has 150,000 or so clones, 60% to 85% appearing once. The TCR was taken from a man aged 35 to 55 in good health and CMV-seropositive. V usage is TRBV11-2 and J usage is TRBJ1-1, with no clear D. Sequencing was performed on PBMCs. DNA of the CDR3: TGTGCCAGCAGCTTTGCGTACACTGAAGCTTTCTTT. Its protein product is CASSFAYTEAFF.